The T cell receptor (beta chain) under discussion was sequenced for a study of shared clonotypes between healthy human individuals (dated by TCRdb to about 2020). Broadly, across the study: The cohort comprised a couple of women and a few men aged 18 to 49 years. Per donor, three plates each were used for CD4 naive and CD4 memory, two for CD8 naive, and one for CD8 memory. To estimate repertoire size and how much clonotype sharing occurs between individuals, the study deeply sequenced the blood TCR repertoires of roughly 5 healthy adults. To increase sequencing depth and limit assay-specific biases, TCR repertoire library preparation and sequencing were carried out by different laboratories using diverse techniques. Each donor's leukapheresis produced roughly between roughly 0.94 and 9.5 billion PBMCs.

The investigation overall reported the following: The small number of donors limited the genetic and exposure-history diversity represented. Sharing across several donors was observed for approximately 5% of naive CD4, under 4% of naive CD8, 2% to 2.5% of memory CD4, and 0.4% of memory CD8 clonotypes. Sampling was restricted to blood, and TCR repertoires in tissues likely differ from the TCR repertoires found in blood. Even with the large sequencing depth, rarefaction of the sorted-subset datasets indicated that sequencing was incomplete. Clonotypes shared by all four sorted-subset donors showed higher generation probabilities than non-shared clonotypes. Larger estimated clonotype richness was generally found for naive subsets than for memory subsets. Pairwise subsampling indicated that sequencing depth was expected to affect the degree of clonotype sharing among donors.

As to this clone: It lacks a known antigen. No clone much larger than this one lies a single base away; base qualities are absent.

TCR CDR3 regions were amplified from genomic DNA by multiplex PCR using the deep immunoSEQ assay. Extracted genomic DNA from each cell subset was distributed evenly across all wells of several immunoSEQ 96-well plates, and each plate was treated as a replicate. Each replicate PCR for sorted subsets received 150 to 250 ng genomic DNA, equal to about 29,000 T cell genomes. Purified libraries were quantified with a Qubit 3.0 fluorometer, sized on a Bioanalyzer 2100, and re-quantified with the KAPA Library Quantification kit. Each immunoSEQ 96-well plate was sequenced on its own single-read 150-cycle Illumina NextSeq 550 flow cell. On the study's bioinformatics: Because the immunoSEQ output included only junctional sequences and no quality scores, the filtering could not be the same as the filtering used for full-length reads. To assign V/J genes and CDR3, sequences were annotated against IMGT germline references using PyIR, a Python wrapper for IgBLAST v1.9. Reads were removed for weak V/J assignments (E-value above 1e-6), missing CDR3, stop codons, out-of-frame junctions, or ambiguous translated residues. V3J clonotypes were defined as sequences sharing an identical inferred V gene, J gene, and CDR3 amino acid sequence. Percentage overlap between repertoires was calculated by dividing the number of shared unique clonotypes by the size of the smaller repertoire. Richness of each repertoire was evaluated using RTK rarefaction, the Chao1 estimator, and Recon v2.1 estimates of unobserved clonotypes. Generation probabilities for all TCRbeta clonotypes obtained by the gDNA method from a few donors were computed using OLGA. The table comes from immuneACCESS by way of TCRdb, which keeps in-frame sequences with V and J called. Part of the clones is missing from these tables; in studies checked, under half for an unresolved V gene and the rest for unknown reasons. V, J and clone size are taken as reported in that table, and D and trimming were inferred from the DNA itself. The table for this sample lists about 2.1 million clones; more than 85% of them were counted only once. 1.7% of the sample lies in the top ten.

The CDR3 measures 13 amino acids from cysteine to phenylalanine. CDR3 DNA only is kept here, 39 bases in frame from base 1. Reading the germline V gene gives CDR1 SGHVS and CDR2 FNYEAQ. The trim is 0 bases for V and 10 bases for J, with a gap of 10 bases between the germline ends. CD8 naive samples were obtained by positive selection for CCR7 among CD45RO-negative cells, yielding a CD45RA+CCR7+ population from which TemRA cells were excluded. Donors were healthy HIV-negative adults with no recently reported acute infections or vaccinations. All donors were Caucasian adults living in Nashville, Tennessee, USA. After blood collection by leukapheresis, PBMCs were isolated using Ficoll-Histopaque density gradient centrifugation and then cryopreserved in the vapor phase of liquid nitrogen. Analytical flow cytometry was used to check the purity and quantity of each magnetically sorted T cell population. Genomic DNA was isolated from every sorted fraction and measured by UV absorbance on a Nanodrop 2000c.

This sequence uses TRBV7-6 and TRBJ2-1; no confident D gene assignment can be made. The TCR was taken from a man between 18 and 35 years old in good health. Some clones in this sample may be carry-over from other donors' samples. The sequenced sample consisted of naive CD8+ T cells from PBMCs. The sample's cell subset or site label is to be understood as: CD45RA+CCR7+. The CDR3 region has the sequence CASSLAPPGEQFF. The bases read TGTGCCAGCAGCTTAGCGCCCCCCGGGGAGCAGTTCTTC.